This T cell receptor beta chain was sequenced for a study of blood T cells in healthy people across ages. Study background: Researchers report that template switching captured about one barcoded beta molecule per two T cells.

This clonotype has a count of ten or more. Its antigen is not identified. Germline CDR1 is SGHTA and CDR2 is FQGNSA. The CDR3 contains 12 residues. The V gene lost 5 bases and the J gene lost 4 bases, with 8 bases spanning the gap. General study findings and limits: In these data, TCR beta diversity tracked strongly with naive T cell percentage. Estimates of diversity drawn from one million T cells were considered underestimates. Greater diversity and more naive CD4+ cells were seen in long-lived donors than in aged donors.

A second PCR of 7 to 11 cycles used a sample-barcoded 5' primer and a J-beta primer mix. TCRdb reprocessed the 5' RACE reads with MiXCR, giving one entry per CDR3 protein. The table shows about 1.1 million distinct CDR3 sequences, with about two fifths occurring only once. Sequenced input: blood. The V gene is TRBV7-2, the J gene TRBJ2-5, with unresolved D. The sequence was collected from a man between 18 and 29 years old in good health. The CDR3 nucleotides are TGTGCCAGCAGCCCCTTCCTAGAGACCCAGTACTTC. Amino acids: CASSPFLETQYF.